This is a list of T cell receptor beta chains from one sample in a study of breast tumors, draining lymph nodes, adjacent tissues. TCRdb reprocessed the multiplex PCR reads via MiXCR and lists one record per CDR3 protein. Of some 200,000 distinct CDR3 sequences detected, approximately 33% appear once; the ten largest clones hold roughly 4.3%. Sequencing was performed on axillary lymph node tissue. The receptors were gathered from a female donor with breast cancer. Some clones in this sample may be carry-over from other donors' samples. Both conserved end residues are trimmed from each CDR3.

ASSQEKGYT | TRBJ1-2 | TRBV3-1
SATLPGTNGYT | TRBJ1-2 | TRBV20-1
ASSHSGRTYYGYT | TRBJ1-2 | TRBV6-2/TRBV6-3
ASSPGLAGGPDEQF | TRBJ2-1 | TRBV7-3
ASSLVRVNEQF | TRBJ2-1 | TRBV5-1
ATSSEGGGLYEQY | TRBJ2-7 | TRBV15
ASSPGQAGKETQY | TRBJ2-5 | TRBV11-2
ASSMSQGRSGTEAF | TRBJ1-1 | TRBV19
ASSQDLTGFRNEQF | TRBJ2-1 | TRBV4-2
ASSFYRRGSNQPQH | TRBJ1-5 | TRBV28
ASSELGNSNQPQH | TRBJ1-5 | TRBV2
SGRVGMNNEQF | TRBJ2-1 | TRBV29-1
ASSEDRNTEAF | TRBJ1-1 | TRBV2
ASSYSSSSYEQY | TRBJ2-7 | TRBV10-3
ASSLRLRGTDTQY | TRBJ2-3 | TRBV7-9
ASSLNGLATDTQY | TRBJ2-3 | TRBV12-3/TRBV12-4
ASSRSGGAYNERL | TRBJ2-1 | TRBV7-3
ASSPIPTGMNEKLF | TRBJ1-4 | TRBV11-2
AITSQGAGTYGYT | TRBJ1-2 | TRBV10-3
ASSQEGNSNQPQH | TRBJ1-5 | TRBV4-1
ASSEGGGYT | TRBJ1-2 | TRBV7-9
AKWGAVYNEQF | TRBJ2-1 | TRBV7-3
ASRLDSMNTEAF | TRBJ1-1 | TRBV6-5
SARGLANSPLH | TRBJ1-6 | TRBV20-1
ASQSRATFYEQY | TRBJ2-7 | TRBV6-5
ASSQELAGGPSQETQY | TRBJ2-5 | TRBV4-2
ASSTPGQGSYEQY | TRBJ2-7 | TRBV2
ANSLFGLAVATTGELF | TRBJ2-2 | TRBV5-1
ATQEAGAVYEQY | TRBJ2-7 | TRBV6-2/TRBV6-3
ASSGDGGITEAF | TRBJ1-1 | TRBV9
ASGSGGGPFTDTQY | TRBJ2-3 | TRBV2
ASSLAEPVVSSYNEQF | TRBJ2-1 | TRBV5-5
ASSYSAAADTQY | TRBJ2-3 | TRBV6-2/TRBV6-3
ATSSRGLAGGRGTDTQY | TRBJ2-3 | TRBV15
ASSLTGGLGRQY | TRBJ2-7 | TRBV12-3/TRBV12-4
ATRMWDEQY | TRBJ2-7 | TRBV28
ASSLPGGAAVAQQY | TRBJ2-7 | TRBV5-8
ASSLVDRGAF | TRBJ1-1 | TRBV28
ATSSLVGALYNEQF | TRBJ2-1 | TRBV15
ASSVGNEQY | TRBJ2-7 | TRBV6-1
ASSQELSRYNEQF | TRBJ2-1 | TRBV14
AISARQGPNEKLF | TRBJ1-4 | TRBV10-3
SARTAGRQETQY | TRBJ2-5 | TRBV20-1
ASRASTNANYGYT | TRBJ1-2 | TRBV4-1
ASSQDYGGPTVIETQY | TRBJ2-5 | TRBV4-1
ASSFGQAHSPLH | TRBJ1-6 | TRBV11-2
ASRRDRGYEQY | TRBJ2-7 | TRBV6-2/TRBV6-3
ASSLDRQGATDTQY | TRBJ2-3 | TRBV12-3/TRBV12-4
ASSVTSGNGGELF | TRBJ2-2 | TRBV6-5
SASDREGGELF | TRBJ2-2 | TRBV20-1
ASSFFLGGGAQTYEQY | TRBJ2-7 | TRBV12-3/TRBV12-4
SARGLAEETQY | TRBJ2-5 | TRBV20-1
ASSQLPGGVSGAPTDTQY | TRBJ2-3 | TRBV3-1
AWRPPGQGRDEQF | TRBJ2-1 | TRBV30
ASSLEQYNEQY | TRBJ2-3 | TRBV7-2